This TCR beta chain emerged from a study of T-cell memory formation after mild COVID-19. Notes on the study in general: Contracting clones from day 15 to 85 had balanced CD4/CD8; later expanders favoured CD4+. Of the contracting clones, CD4+ ones lay mainly in CM and EM, and CD8+ ones in EMRA. The appearance of some responding clones in pre-infection memory suggested that cross-reactive memory joined.

This clonotype was detected only once. Its target is unknown. Researchers used 5'RACE with constant-segment primers to make TCR alpha and TCR beta cDNA libraries that carry sample barcodes and UMIs. TCRdb called the 5' RACE reads again in MiXCR, with one record for every CDR3 protein. The table has 200,000 to 300,000 distinct CDR3 sequences, approximately 15% seen once. The TCR originated in an adult woman who had mild COVID-19 (a few samples of this study predate the infection). Cell type and time point are not known. Sequencing input: PBMCs or a T cell subset sorted from them (not recorded which).

CDR3: CATSGGPGFDYGYTF. Here the CDR3 DNA reads TGTGCCACCAGCGGGGGCCCGGGGTTTGACTATGGCTACACCTTC. This chain connects TRBV24-1 to TRBJ1-2; TRBD1 is a possible D gene (6 bases). Trimming took off 7 bases at V and 3 bases at J, with 17 bases between the two ends. Germline lookup yields CDR1 KGHDR and CDR2 SFDVKD. This CDR3 comprises 15 residues.